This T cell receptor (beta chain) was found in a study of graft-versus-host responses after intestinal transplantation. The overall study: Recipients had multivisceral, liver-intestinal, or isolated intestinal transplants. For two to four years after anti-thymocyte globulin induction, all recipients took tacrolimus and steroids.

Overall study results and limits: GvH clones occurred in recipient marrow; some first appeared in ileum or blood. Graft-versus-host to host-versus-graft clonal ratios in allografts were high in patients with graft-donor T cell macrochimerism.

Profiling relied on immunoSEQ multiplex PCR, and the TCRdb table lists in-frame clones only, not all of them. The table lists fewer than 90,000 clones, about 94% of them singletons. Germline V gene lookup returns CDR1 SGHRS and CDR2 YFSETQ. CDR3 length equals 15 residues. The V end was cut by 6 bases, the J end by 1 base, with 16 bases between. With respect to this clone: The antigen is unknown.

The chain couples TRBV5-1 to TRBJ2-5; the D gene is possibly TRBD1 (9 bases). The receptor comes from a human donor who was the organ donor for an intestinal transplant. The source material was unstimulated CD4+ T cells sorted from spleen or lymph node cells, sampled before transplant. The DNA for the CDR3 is TGCGCCAGCAACGGGGGGGACAGGGTCCAAGAGACCCAGTACTTC. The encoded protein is CASNGGDRVQETQYF.